These 21 T cell receptor beta chains originate from one sample sequenced in a study of radiation and T cells in renal cell carcinoma. This table comes from immunoSEQ multiplex PCR, and its TCRdb copy is limited to in-frame clones, with some not included. The data contain tens of thousands of clones, approximately 80% of them singletons. Time point defined: baseline pretreatment blood. Stated treatment: 15 Gy SBRT to primary tumor, nephrectomy 4 weeks later. Specimen: blood, collected from a patient whose treatment included radiotherapy and nephrectomy. These TCRs come from a man aged 60 to 69 with renal cell carcinoma.

CDR3 residues: CASSGSPEETQYF. The CDR3, as DNA: TGTGCCAGCAGTGGTAGCCCCGAAGAGACCCAGTACTTC. The rearrangement links TRBV6-4 to TRBJ2-5; no definite D call. Looked up from germline, CDR1 is MRHNA and CDR2 is SNTAGT. The CDR3 is 13 residues long. The V end was cut by 4 bases, the J end by 3 bases, with 9 bases between.

The rearrangement joins TRBV7-9 to TRBJ2-1; 7 nucleotides agree with TRBD2. V lost 4 bases to trimming and J lost 7 bases; unmatched junction nucleotides: 13. The CDR3 sequence is 16 residues long. CDR1 and CDR2 from the germline V gene are SEHNR and FQNEAQ (reference sequence). CDR3 in amino acids: CASSSPDGRSENEQFF. CDR3 nucleotide sequence: TGTGCCAGCAGCTCCCCCGACGGGAGGTCTGAAAATGAGCAGTTCTTC.

The chain combines TRBV9 with TRBJ2-1; the D gene is possibly TRBD2 (7 bases). V lost 6 bases and J 4 bases, leaving 17 bases between the germline ends. The CDR3 spans 15 residues. Germline V CDR1 and CDR2: SGDLS, YYNGEE. CDR3 nucleotide sequence: TGTGCCAGCACTTTTGGGGGGGCTTCATACAATGAGCAGTTCTTC. Translating gives CASTFGGASYNEQFF.

CDR3 in DNA: TGTGCCAGCAGCTTATTGACTAGCGGGACGGGGGAGCAGTTCTTC. Amino acid sequence: CASSLLTSGTGEQFF. V and J are TRBV7-2 and TRBJ2-1; TRBD2 agrees at 11 bases. After removal of 2 bases from V and 10 bases from J, the junction contained 7 bases not matched to a gene. Germline CDR1 SGHTA, CDR2 FQGNSA. This CDR3 has 15 residues.

This clone was picked up a small number of times. The chain uses TRBV29-1 and TRBJ1-1, with no clear D. The V end lost 6 bases, the J end lost 1 base, and 9 bases lay between the germline ends. CDR1 SQVTM and CDR2 ANQGSEA come from the germline V gene. The CDR3 is 12 residues long. The CDR3 DNA sequence: TGCAGCGTGCCTTCAGGGAACACTGAAGCTTTCTTT. Translating gives CSVPSGNTEAFF.

CDR3 sequence reads: CASSLVPVTSTDTQYF. The CDR3, as DNA: TGCGCCAGCAGCTTGGTCCCAGTAACTAGCACAGATACGCAGTATTTT. The J gene is TRBJ2-3, the V gene TRBV5-1; unclear D gene. The CDR3 has 16 residues. Trimming pared 0 bases from V and 0 bases from J, leaving 11 bases between. The V gene's germline CDR1 is SGHRS and CDR2 YFSETQ.

This clone has more than one count but fewer than ten. In the same sample, other DNA sequences code for this CDR3. The V and J genes are TRBV4-3 and TRBJ2-7, with 8 bases lining up with TRBD1. Germline V gives CDR1 LGHNA, CDR2 YSLEER. J lost 1 base, V lost 3 bases, and 8 bases had no gene match. This CDR3 region has 16 residues. The CDR3 DNA reads TGCGCCAGCAGCCATTCAGCGACAGGGGAATCCTACGAGCAGTACTTC. Translating it yields CASSHSATGESYEQYF.

This clone was seen only once. The chain recombines TRBV18 with TRBJ1-2; D is perhaps TRBD1 (5 bases). The CDR3 consists of 14 residues. The germline V gene encodes CDR1 KGHSH and CDR2 LQKENI. V lost 4 bases, J lost 10 bases, and 19 bases lay in between. CDR3 protein: CASSLLGTSEDYTF. The CDR3 nucleotides read TGTGCCAGCTCACTTTTGGGGACGTCAGAAGACTACACCTTC.

The J gene is TRBJ1-3, the V gene TRBV2, with unresolved D. The CDR3 has 13 residues. V gave up 4 bases and J gave up 1 base, with 5 bases separating them. CDR1 and CDR2 from the germline V gene are SNHLY and FYNNEI. DNA for the CDR3: TGTGCCAGCAGTGCGGATTCTGGAAACACCATATATTTT. Translating it yields CASSADSGNTIYF.

This clone has just one count. The CDR3: CASSLQGSTEAFF. DNA of the CDR3: TGTGCCAGCAGCCTACAGGGTTCCACTGAAGCTTTCTTT. The rearrangement uses TRBV11-3 and TRBJ1-1; perhaps TRBD1 as D (6 bases). Germline V CDR1 and CDR2: SGHNT, YENEEA. The V end was cut by 5 bases, the J end by 4 bases, with 11 bases between. This CDR3 spans 13 amino acids.

The chain joins TRBV6-5 to TRBJ2-1, with D maybe TRBD2 (6 bases). This CDR3 spans 14 amino acids. V dropped 9 bases and J dropped 15 bases, with 27 bases sitting between them. Germline values: CDR1 MNHEY, CDR2 SVGAGI. DNA of the CDR3: TGTGCCAGTCTCCCGGGAGATAACAATGAGCATGGGTTCTTC. Its protein is CASLPGDNNEHGFF.

The chain is built from TRBV5-1 and TRBJ2-6, with TRBD1 identical over 12 bases. Germline values: CDR1 SGHRS, CDR2 YFSETQ. V gave up 5 bases and J gave up 2 bases; unmatched junction bases: 14. This CDR3 is built from 20 residues. The CDR3 DNA sequence: TGCGCCAGCAGTCCTCTCTCGCCGGGACAGGGGGCGACTGGGGCCAACGTCCTGACTTTC. Protein sequence: CASSPLSPGQGATGANVLTF.

The CDR3 DNA reads as TGTGCCAGCAGCGTAGCGACTAGAAGGGCCGGGGAGCTGTTTTTT. It codes for CASSVATRRAGELFF. This sequence joins TRBV9 and TRBJ2-2, with D possibly TRBD2 on 6 matching bases. Trimming left V 0 bases short and J 6 bases short, with 12 bases between. The CDR3 length is 15 residues. Germline V gene data show CDR1 as SGDLS and CDR2 as YYNGEE.

The J gene is TRBJ1-4, the V gene TRBV5-1; D remains ambiguous. The CDR3 runs to 13 residues. Germline V gene data show CDR1 as SGHRS and CDR2 as YFSETQ. V was clipped by 4 bases and J by 8 bases, with 12 bases between them. DNA of the CDR3: TGCGCCAGCAGCCCTGAGATAGCCGAAAAACTGTTTTTT. Encoded protein: CASSPEIAEKLFF.

This chain links TRBV6-4 with TRBJ2-3; D is uncertain. The CDR3 has 12 amino acids. V was pared by 7 bases and J by 6 bases, with 11 bases between. Germline V gives CDR1 MRHNA, CDR2 SNTAGT. CDR3 coding DNA: TGTGCCAGCACCCACTTCTGGGATACGCAGTATTTT. Its protein product is CASTHFWDTQYF.

The chain recombines TRBV5-6 with TRBJ2-5; D not resolved. V lost 0 bases to trimming and J lost 4 bases, with 4 bases between them. The CDR3 runs to 12 residues. The germline V gene has CDR1 SGHDT and CDR2 YYEEEE. In DNA form, the CDR3 reads TGTGCCAGCAGCTTGGGTTCAGAGACCCAGTACTTC. Translated, it gives CASSLGSETQYF.

This clone showed up just once. The chain employs TRBV7-3 and TRBJ1-1; D call uncertain. Trimming took 6 bases from V and 3 from J, leaving 14 bases between them. The CDR3 contains 14 residues. The germline gives CDR1 SGHTA, CDR2 FQGTGA. The CDR3 coding sequence is TGTGCCAGCAGAAACCAGGCCGCCGACACTGAAGCTTTCTTT. It specifies CASRNQAADTEAFF.

V usage is TRBV19 and J usage is TRBJ1-4; the D gene is possibly TRBD1 (5 bases). Germline assignment: CDR1 LNHDA and CDR2 SQIVND (reference sequence). The CDR3 contains 15 residues. Trimming removed 6 bases at V and 3 bases at J, with 14 bases between. Written as DNA, the CDR3 is TGTGCCAGTAGATTCAGGGTCCCGTCTAATGAAAAACTGTTTTTT. Translated: CASRFRVPSNEKLFF.

The chain links TRBV30 to TRBJ1-1; D call uncertain. There are 14 residues in the CDR3. The V gene lost 0 bases and the J gene lost 4 bases, with 12 bases spanning the gap. CDR1 is GTSNPN, CDR2 SVGIG, per germline (reference sequence). The CDR3 sequence: CAWSVAGASTEAFF. The CDR3, as DNA: TGTGCCTGGAGTGTAGCGGGAGCGAGCACTGAAGCTTTCTTT.

The table lists this clone with a few counts. The rearrangement joins TRBV2 to TRBJ2-1; 10 nucleotides line up with TRBD2. The germline V gene encodes CDR1 SNHLY and CDR2 FYNNEI. This CDR3 is 19 amino acids long. Unmatched junction bases numbered 22, after V lost 6 bases and J lost 8 bases. CDR3 bases: TGTGCCAGCAGCCCTCGATCCCGGGTGTCTAGCGGGAGTACCGATGAGCAGTTCTTC. Amino acid sequence: CASSPRSRVSSGSTDEQFF.

The chain joins TRBV27 to TRBJ2-7; TRBD2 matches at 7 bases. Germline CDR1 is MNHEY and CDR2 is SMNVEV (reference sequence). V lost 3 bases, J lost 1 base, and 6 bases stayed unmatched. The CDR3 totals 15 residues. This chain's CDR3 is CASSLGRGLSYEQYF. The CDR3 DNA reads as TGTGCCAGCAGTTTGGGGCGGGGGTTATCCTACGAGCAGTACTTC.